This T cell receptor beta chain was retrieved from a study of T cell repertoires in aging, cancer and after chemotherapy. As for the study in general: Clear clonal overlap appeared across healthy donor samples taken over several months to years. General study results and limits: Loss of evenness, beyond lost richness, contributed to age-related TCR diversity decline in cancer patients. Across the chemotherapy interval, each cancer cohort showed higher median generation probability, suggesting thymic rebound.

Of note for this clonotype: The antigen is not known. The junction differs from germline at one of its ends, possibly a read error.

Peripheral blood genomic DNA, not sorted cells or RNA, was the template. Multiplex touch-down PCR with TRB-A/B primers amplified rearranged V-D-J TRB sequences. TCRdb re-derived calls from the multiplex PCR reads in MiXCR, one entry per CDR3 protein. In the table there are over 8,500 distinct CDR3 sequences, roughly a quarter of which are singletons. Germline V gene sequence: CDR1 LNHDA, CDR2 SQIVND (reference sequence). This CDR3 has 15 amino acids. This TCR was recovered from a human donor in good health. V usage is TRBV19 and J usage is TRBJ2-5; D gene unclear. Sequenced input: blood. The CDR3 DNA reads TGTGCCTGTAGTATCGGGCAGACACTCAGGGAGACCCAGTACTTC. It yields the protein CACSIGQTLRETQYF.